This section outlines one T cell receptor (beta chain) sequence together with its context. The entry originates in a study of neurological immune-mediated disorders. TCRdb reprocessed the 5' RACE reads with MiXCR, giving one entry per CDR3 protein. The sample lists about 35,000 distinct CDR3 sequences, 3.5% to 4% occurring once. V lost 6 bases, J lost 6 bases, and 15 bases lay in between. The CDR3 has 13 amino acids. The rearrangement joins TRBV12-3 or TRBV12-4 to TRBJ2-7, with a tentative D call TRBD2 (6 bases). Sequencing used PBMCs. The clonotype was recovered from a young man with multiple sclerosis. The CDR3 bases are TGTGCCAGCAGCCTAAAGGAGGGGAGCGAGCAGTACTTC. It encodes CASSLKEGSEQYF.